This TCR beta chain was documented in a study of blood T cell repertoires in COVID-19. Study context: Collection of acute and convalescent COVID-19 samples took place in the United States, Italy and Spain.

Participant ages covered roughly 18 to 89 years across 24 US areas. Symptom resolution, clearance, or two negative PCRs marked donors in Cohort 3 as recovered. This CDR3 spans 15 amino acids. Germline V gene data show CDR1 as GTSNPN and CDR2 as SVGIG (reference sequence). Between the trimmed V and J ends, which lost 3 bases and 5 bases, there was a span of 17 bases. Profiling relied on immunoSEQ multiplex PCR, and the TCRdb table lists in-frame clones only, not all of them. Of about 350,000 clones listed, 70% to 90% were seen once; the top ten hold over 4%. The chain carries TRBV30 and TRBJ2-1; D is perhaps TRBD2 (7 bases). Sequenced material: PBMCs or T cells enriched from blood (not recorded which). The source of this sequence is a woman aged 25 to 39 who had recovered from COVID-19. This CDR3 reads CAWSRGARPNNEQFF. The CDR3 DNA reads TGTGCCTGGAGCCGGGGGGCTCGACCGAACAATGAGCAGTTCTTC.